Listed below are T cell receptor beta chains from one sample, sequenced in a study of blood T cell repertoires in COVID-19. TCRdb's copy holds only in-frame clones and misses some; the assay was immunoSEQ multiplex PCR. The sample comprises about 15,000 clones, 80% to 90% of which are singletons, and 2.5% to 3% rests with the top ten. What was sequenced was peripheral blood. These TCRs come from a human donor in a cohort sampled during active COVID-19. The CDR3 runs from the conserved cysteine through the conserved F or W. Fields, in order: J gene, V gene, clone size, D gene, CDR3 DNA, CDR3 protein. The D gene is left open where the match is weak. The size entry is marked missing in some rows and otherwise reads once, few, many or a size class.

TRBJ2-1 TRBV6-5 . TRBD1 TGTGCCAGCAGTTACTTGGGACAGGGTGTCAATGAGCAGTTCTTC CASSYLGQGVNEQFF
TRBJ1-4 TRBV19 . . TGTGCCAGTACCTCCCTGCGCCCCTCTCGTCGTGTTGAAAAACTGTTTTTT CASTSLRPSRRVEKLFF
TRBJ2-7 TRBV28 few . TGTGCCAGCAGTTCCAGGAGGGGACGAGGCGAGCAGTACTTC CASSSRRGRGEQYF
TRBJ2-1 TRBV5-1 . . TGCGCCAGCAGCTCTAGACAGTTAGACGGTGAGCAGTTCTTC CASSSRQLDGEQFF
TRBJ1-5 TRBV19 . TRBD1 TGTGCCAGTAGATCGGACAGGTTGGTTCAGCCCCAGCATTTT CASRSDRLVQPQHF
TRBJ1-4 TRBV5-8 . . TGTGCCAGCAGCCTTCTCGGGACTAATGAAAAACTGTTTTTT CASSLLGTNEKLFF
TRBJ2-1 TRBV18 . TRBD1 TGTGCCAGCTCATCTCAACAGGGGATGGAGAATGAGCAGTTCTTC CASSSQQGMENEQFF
TRBJ2-1 TRBV28 . TRBD2 TGTGCCAGTGCGGGAGGGTGGAGGGATGAGCAGTTCTTC CASAGGWRDEQFF
TRBJ1-4 TRBV6-5 . . TGTGCCAGCAGTCTGCGGACAGACGAAAAACTGTTTTTT CASSLRTDEKLFF
TRBJ2-7 TRBV20-1 . TRBD1 TGCAGTGCTAGTAGAGGGACAGGGGGTTCCCGCGAGCAGTACTTC CSASRGTGGSREQYF
TRBJ2-7 TRBV4-3 . TRBD2 TGCGCCAGCAGCCAGGAACGGACTAGCGGGTTCTACGAGCAGTACTTC CASSQERTSGFYEQYF
TRBJ2-6 TRBV7-8 . . TGTGCCAGCAGCTTAGGGACGGACAGCACTCACCCACCTGGGGCCAACGTCCTGACTTTC CASSLGTDSTHPPGANVLTF
TRBJ2-7 TRBV7-2 . . TGTGCCAGCAGCCTAAAAAGCGGAGATCGCTACGAGCAGTACTTC CASSLKSGDRYEQYF
TRBJ1-4 TRBV2 . . TGTGCCAGCAGCGTGACAGGTTCAACTAATGAAAAACTGTTTTTT CASSVTGSTNEKLFF
TRBJ2-3 TRBV12-5 . . TGTGCTAGTGGTTTGGGCGGAGAGGATACGCAGTATTTT CASGLGGEDTQYF
TRBJ2-3 TRBV5-1 . TRBD2 TGCGCCAGCAGCCCCGGACTAGCGGGCGCAGATACGCAGTATTTT CASSPGLAGADTQYF
TRBJ1-5 TRBV21-1 once . TGTGCCAGCAGCAATGACCGGGACAGGGGGTGGGGAGGTAATCAGCCCCAGCATTTT CASSNDRDRGWGGNQPQHF
TRBJ2-3 TRBV15 . . TGTGCCACCAGCAGTGATCCGAGCTCCACAGATACGCAGTATTTT CATSSDPSSTDTQYF
TRBJ2-3 TRBV9 . TRBD1 TGTGCCAGCAGCGGGGACAGGAGAGATACGCAGTATTTT CASSGDRRDTQYF
TRBJ2-2 TRBV2 . . TGTGCCAGCAGGTGGCGGCGGGGACGCTCGAACACCGGGGAGCTGTTTTTT CASRWRRGRSNTGELFF
TRBJ1-5 TRBV28 . TRBD1 TGTGCCAGCAGTTTGGGGACAGGGGGCCGTCAGCCCCAGCATTTT CASSLGTGGRQPQHF
TRBJ2-3 TRBV7-9 . . TGTGCCTCCTCGGAACAGCTCAGCACAGATACGCAGTATTTT CASSEQLSTDTQYF
TRBJ2-2 TRBV5-1 . TRBD2 TGCGCCAGCAGAGCATCTAGCGGGGGGGCCCCCGGGGAGCTGTTTTTT CASRASSGGAPGELFF
TRBJ2-7 TRBV24-1 once . TGTGCCACCAGTGGGACGGGGGACTACGAGCAGTACTTC CATSGTGDYEQYF
TRBJ1-2 TRBV7-2 . . TGTGCCAGCAGCTTAGATGGTCAGGGTAGTGGCTACACCTTC CASSLDGQGSGYTF
TRBJ2-1 TRBV2 . . TGTGCCAGCAGTGTGTTGGCGGGGCAAGGTAATGAGCAGTTCTTC CASSVLAGQGNEQFF
TRBJ2-2 TRBV5-6 medium-sized . TGTGCCAGCAGTCCAGACGGAGCCTATACCGGGGAGCTGTTTTTT CASSPDGAYTGELFF
TRBJ1-6 TRBV6-2/TRBV6-3 . . TGTGCCAGCAGTTACTCGACGGCAGGGACTAGCTCCTATAATTCACCCCTCCACTTT CASSYSTAGTSSYNSPLHF
TRBJ2-7 TRBV28 . TRBD2 TGTGCCAGCACCCGACTAGCCCGGGCCGACGAGCAGTACTTC CASTRLARADEQYF
TRBJ1-6 TRBV5-4 . TRBD1 TGTGCCAGCAGCTACGGACAGGGGAATTCACCCCTCCACTTT CASSYGQGNSPLHF
TRBJ2-2 TRBV7-2 . TRBD2 TGTGCCAGCATAAGTACTAGCGGGAGGGTAGGGACCGGGGAGCTGTTTTTT CASISTSGRVGTGELFF
TRBJ1-1 TRBV6-2/TRBV6-3 once . TGTGCCAGCAGTTTGGTCAGGGAGAACACTGAAGCTTTCTTT CASSLVRENTEAFF
TRBJ1-6 TRBV6-5 . . TGTGCCAGCAGTCCCCGGGGGGGGACTTCACCCCTCCACTTT CASSPRGGTSPLHF
TRBJ2-1 TRBV3-1/TRBV3-2 . TRBD2 TGTGCCAGCAGCCAAGATAATCTAGCGGCCAATGAGCAGTTCTTC CASSQDNLAANEQFF
TRBJ1-5 TRBV3-1/TRBV3-2 . . TGTGCCAGCAGCCAAGATAGCGTCGGAGGGGTTCAGCCCCAGCATTTT CASSQDSVGGVQPQHF
TRBJ1-5 TRBV19 . . TGTGCCCTAAACGTGCAGGGCACATATAGCAATCAGCCCCAGCATTTT CALNVQGTYSNQPQHF
TRBJ1-5 TRBV19 . . TGTGCCAGTAGTACGATACAGGGACCTCAGCCCCAGCATTTT CASSTIQGPQPQHF
TRBJ1-6 TRBV19 once TRBD1 TGTGCCAGTGGACAGGGAAATTCACCCCTCCACTTT CASGQGNSPLHF
TRBJ1-2 TRBV5-1 . . TGCGCCAGCAGCTCAAGACAGCACGATGGCTACACCTTC CASSSRQHDGYTF
TRBJ1-2 TRBV12-3/TRBV12-4 . TRBD1 TGTGCCAGCAGCCCGAGGACAGGGGATGGCTACACCTTC CASSPRTGDGYTF
TRBJ2-7 TRBV3-1/TRBV3-2 . TRBD1 TGTGCCAGCACCCCAGGGACAGGGGGAATACTTGGCTACCGCTACGAGCAGTACTTC CASTPGTGGILGYRYEQYF
TRBJ2-5 TRBV2 once TRBD2 TGTGCCAGCAAGAGCGGGGGAACCCAAGAGACCCAGTACTTC CASKSGGTQETQYF
TRBJ1-6 TRBV25-1 . TRBD1 TGTGCCAGCCGGACAGGGGGCTCCTATAATTCACCCCTCCACTTT CASRTGGSYNSPLHF
TRBJ1-3 TRBV30 . TRBD1 TGTGCCTGGAGTCCTGGACAGGGTGGAAACACCATATATTTT CAWSPGQGGNTIYF
TRBJ1-1 TRBV28 . . TGTGCCAGCAGGCCGATTTCCTCGCTCACTGAGGCTTTCTTT CASRPISSLTEAFF
TRBJ2-2 TRBV18 . . TGTGCCAGCTCACCGCCCGGGACACGGACCCCCACCGGGGAGCTGTTTTTT CASSPPGTRTPTGELFF
TRBJ1-1 TRBV2 . . TGTGCCAGCAGTGAAGGTAGCAGAGTGAACACTGAAGCTTTCTTT CASSEGSRVNTEAFF
TRBJ2-5 TRBV5-1 . TRBD1 TGCGCCAGCAGCTTGGCGGACAGGGGGCCTCAAGAGACCCAGTACTTC CASSLADRGPQETQYF
TRBJ2-7 TRBV4-3 . . TGCGCCAGCAGCCAAGCCGATGGAGACTACTACGAGCAGTACTTC CASSQADGDYYEQYF
TRBJ1-4 TRBV5-5 . . TGTGCCAGCAGCTTAGGCTTACAGGGCCCTGAAAAACTGTTTTTT CASSLGLQGPEKLFF
TRBJ2-1 TRBV7-7 once TRBD1 TGTGCCAGCAGCGGACAGGGGAGCTCCTACAATGAGCAGTTCTTC CASSGQGSSYNEQFF
TRBJ2-3 TRBV19 . . . CASTSGGRDTQYF
TRBJ2-1 TRBV5-1 . TRBD2 TGCGCCAGCAGCTTGGGTCTTCTGGCGGGAGGGCCCGACGAGCAGTTCTTC CASSLGLLAGGPDEQFF
TRBJ2-7 TRBV18 . TRBD1 TGTGCCAGCTCACCATCCCGACAGGGTGGCGAGCAGTACTTC CASSPSRQGGEQYF
TRBJ2-7 TRBV6-5 once TRBD1 TGTGCCAGCAGGGGGACAGGGCGCGACGAGCAGTACTTC CASRGTGRDEQYF
TRBJ2-1 TRBV27 . TRBD1 TGTGCCAGCAGTTTTCCCCCGGGACAGGTACAGTTCTTC CASSFPPGQVQFF